What follows are 5 T cell receptor beta chains derived from one specimen sequenced in a study of cytomegalovirus exposure and HLA in healthy donors. Both 60 Vbeta primers and 13 Jbeta primers went into the PCR. The assay was immunoSEQ multiplex PCR, and TCRdb's table has in-frame clones only and misses some. Of 130,000 to 150,000 clones in the sample, over 80% were seen once. Sequencing was done on a sample of PBMCs. The receptors shown here come from a male donor in good health and CMV-seronegative.

CDR3 loop: CASSGGSGNTIYF. The CDR3 DNA reads as TGTGCCAGCAGCGGCGGCTCTGGAAACACCATATATTTT. The chain couples TRBV6-6 to TRBJ1-3; no definite D call. CDR3 length equals 13 residues. Germline CDR1 is MNHNY and CDR2 is SVGAGI (reference sequence). Trimming removed 6 bases at V and 0 bases at J, with 6 bases between.

The CDR3 DNA reads as TGTGCCAGCAGCTTCGGACAGGAAGATGCTAATGAAAAACTGTTTTTT. Its protein product is CASSFGQEDANEKLFF. The J gene is TRBJ1-4, the V gene TRBV5-4; TRBD1 agrees at 7 bases. Germline V gives CDR1 SGHNT, CDR2 YYREEE (reference sequence). With 2 bases clipped from V and 3 bases from J, the junction kept 7 bases outside the gene matches. The CDR3 totals 16 residues.

The chain uses TRBV4-3 and TRBJ2-3; D is undetermined. Germline CDR1 LGHNA, CDR2 YSLEER. The V end lost 1 base, the J end lost 2 bases, and 7 bases lay between the germline ends. This CDR3 is 14 amino acids long. The chain's CDR3 is CASSQGYSTDTQYF. DNA for the CDR3: TGCGCCAGCAGCCAAGGTTATTCCACAGATACGCAGTATTTT.

The genes are TRBV7-6 and TRBJ2-7; D is undetermined. There are 12 residues in the CDR3. Trimming removed 5 bases at V and 3 bases at J, with 8 bases between. Per the germline V gene, CDR1 is SGHVS and CDR2 is FNYEAQ. CDR3 residues: CASSPTGYEQYF. The CDR3 coding sequence is TGTGCCAGCAGCCCAACTGGCTACGAGCAGTACTTC.

The V gene is TRBV7-6, the J gene TRBJ1-5; D may be TRBD1 (6 bases). The CDR3 is made up of 17 amino acids. The V end was cut by 5 bases, the J end by 2 bases, with 19 bases between. Germline CDR1 is SGHVS and CDR2 is FNYEAQ. This CDR3 is CASSLGQGSRGNQPQHF. Written as DNA, the CDR3 is TGTGCCAGCAGCCTGGGCCAGGGGTCGAGGGGCAATCAGCCCCAGCATTTT.